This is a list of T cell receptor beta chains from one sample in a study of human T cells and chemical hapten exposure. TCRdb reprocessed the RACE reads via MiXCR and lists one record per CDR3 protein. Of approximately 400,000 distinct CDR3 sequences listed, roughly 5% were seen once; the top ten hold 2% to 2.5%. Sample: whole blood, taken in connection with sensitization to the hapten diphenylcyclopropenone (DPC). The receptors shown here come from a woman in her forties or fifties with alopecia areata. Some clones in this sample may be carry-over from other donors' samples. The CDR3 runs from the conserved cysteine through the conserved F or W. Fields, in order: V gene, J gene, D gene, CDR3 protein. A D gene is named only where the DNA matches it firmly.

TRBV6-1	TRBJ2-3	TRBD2	CASSEPERGWSSADTQYF
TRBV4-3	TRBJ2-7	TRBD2	CASSQERGSYEQYF
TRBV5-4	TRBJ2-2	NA	CASSLVPPGTTGELFF
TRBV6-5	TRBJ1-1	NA	CASSYAGDGVNTEAFF
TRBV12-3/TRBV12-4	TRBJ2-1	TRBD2	CASSEREWNNEQFF
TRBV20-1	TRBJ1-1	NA	CSARLKAYDTEAFF
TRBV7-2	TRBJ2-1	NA	CASSASPSVISYNEQFF
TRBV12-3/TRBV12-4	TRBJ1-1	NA	CASSLWGPNTEAFF
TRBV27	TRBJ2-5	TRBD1	CASSLPTGEETQYF
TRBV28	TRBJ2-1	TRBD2	CASSLLQAGGSSEQFF
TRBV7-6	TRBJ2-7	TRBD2	CASSYETTGLADEQYF
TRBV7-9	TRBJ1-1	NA	CASSEQGVGTEAFF
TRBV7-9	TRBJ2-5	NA	CASSLVSGRETQYF
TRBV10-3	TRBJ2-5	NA	CAISDNAGTSQETQYF
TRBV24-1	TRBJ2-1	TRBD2	CATSDSGTAGGDEQFF
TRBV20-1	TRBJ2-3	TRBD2	CSARDRTSVTLTDTQYF
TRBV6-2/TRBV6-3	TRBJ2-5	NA	CASTSIQETQYF
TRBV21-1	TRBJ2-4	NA	CASRNLRWTVGLLAKNIQYF
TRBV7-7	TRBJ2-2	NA	CASSPGPTGELFF
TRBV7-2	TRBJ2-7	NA	CASSFAPGRGRTDEQYF
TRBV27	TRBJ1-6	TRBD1	CASSLEAGGETPLHF
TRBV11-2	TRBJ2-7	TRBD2	CASSLVSSGRYEQYF
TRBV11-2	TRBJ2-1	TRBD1	CASSLGQFNEQFF
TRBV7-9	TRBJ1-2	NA	CAVGTDNYGYTF
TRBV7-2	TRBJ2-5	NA	CASSPGIRETQYF
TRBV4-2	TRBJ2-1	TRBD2	CASSQDLAATYNEQFF
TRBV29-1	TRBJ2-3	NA	CSGAGKTQYF
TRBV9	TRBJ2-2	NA	CASSGQNTGELFF
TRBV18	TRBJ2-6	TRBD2	CASSPSQGLTGANVLTF
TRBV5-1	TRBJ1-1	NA	CASSLSVTARGTEAFF
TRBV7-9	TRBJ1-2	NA	CASSLLNAPGDGYTF
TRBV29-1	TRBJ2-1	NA	CSVAGTRVAEQFF
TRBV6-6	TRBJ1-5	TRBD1	CASSPGTGFQPQHF
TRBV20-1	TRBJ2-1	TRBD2	CSARRIAGGPYNEQFF
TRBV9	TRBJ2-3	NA	CASSVVEDTQYF
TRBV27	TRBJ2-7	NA	CASSSRGNEQYF
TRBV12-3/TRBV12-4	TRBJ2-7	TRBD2	CASSDPGLAGDEQYF
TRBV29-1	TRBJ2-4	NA	CSVEANKVGNIQYF
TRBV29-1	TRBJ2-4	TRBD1	CSVTFRDRAKNIQYF
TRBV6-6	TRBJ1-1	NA	CASSYLRTKNTEAFF
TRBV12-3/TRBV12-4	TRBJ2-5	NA	CASSLRLVKTQYF
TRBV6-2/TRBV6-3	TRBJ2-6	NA	CASSQYSGANVLTF
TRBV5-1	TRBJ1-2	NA	CASSLSLQNYGYTF
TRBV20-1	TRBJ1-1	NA	CSASGDLVNTEAFF
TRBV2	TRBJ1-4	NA	CASSEFGGSAEKLFF
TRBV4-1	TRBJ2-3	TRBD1	CASSQDSGGLRDTQYF